These 22 T cell receptor beta chains came from one sample sequenced in a study of spatial heterogeneity in lung cancer. Via MiXCR, TCRdb re-called the 5' RACE reads, giving one row per CDR3 protein. The sample has about 48,000 distinct CDR3 sequences, about 5.8% seen once. Time point: sample taken at primary tumor resection. The sequencing here drew on PBMCs, taken at surgery. Source of these receptors: a male donor with early-stage non-small cell lung cancer.

This clonotype was observed many times. The rearrangement joins TRBV11-2 to TRBJ2-7; the match to TRBD1 covers 10 bases. Unmatched junction bases numbered 7, after V lost 5 bases and J lost 3 bases. The CDR3 is made up of 15 amino acids. Germline-derived CDR1 and CDR2 are SGHAT and FQNNGV. CDR3 sequence reads: CASSISGTGVYEQYF. The CDR3 nucleotides read TGTGCCAGCAGCATATCCGGGACAGGGGTCTACGAGCAGTACTTC.

There are many counts of this clonotype. The chain combines TRBV5-1 with TRBJ2-5; tentatively, D is TRBD1 (5 bases). The CDR3 has 16 amino acids. Germline-derived CDR1 and CDR2 are SGHRS and YFSETQ. V gave up 0 bases and J gave up 1 base, with 13 bases separating them. This CDR3 is CASSLDKRGFQETQYF. The CDR3 nucleotides read TGCGCCAGCAGCTTGGACAAAAGGGGATTCCAAGAGACCCAGTACTTC. Full variable domain (missing parts from reference TRBV5-1 and TRBJ2-5): KAGVTQTPRYLIKTRGQQVTLSCSPISGHRSVSWYQQTPGQGLQFLFEYFSETQRNKGNFPGRFSGRQFSNSRSEMNVSTLELGDSALYLCASSLDKRGFQETQYFGPGTRLLVL.

This clonotype was seen many times. The chain has TRBV20-1 and TRBJ1-6; the match to TRBD1 covers 8 bases. This CDR3 is built from 16 residues. In germline, CDR1 is DFQATT, CDR2 SNEGSKA (reference sequence). V dropped 5 bases and J dropped 6; count of bases not matched to a gene: 12. The CDR3 spells CSAESREQGGNSPLHF. The CDR3 bases are TGCAGTGCTGAGTCCCGGGAACAGGGGGGTAATTCACCCCTCCACTTT.

This clonotype was seen only a few times. The genes are TRBV20-1 and TRBJ2-1; 7 nucleotides match TRBD2. The CDR3 extends over 16 amino acids. The J segment lost 7 bases and the V segment lost 5 bases, leaving 17 bases of the junction unmatched. Germline V CDR1 and CDR2: DFQATT, SNEGSKA (reference sequence). CDR3 region: CSAGLVRGGMVNEQFF. CDR3 nucleotides: TGCAGTGCTGGACTAGTAAGGGGTGGGATGGTGAATGAGCAGTTCTTC.

This clonotype was recorded many times. This sequence joins TRBV12-3 or TRBV12-4 and TRBJ2-1; D is uncertain. V was pared by 5 bases and J by 8 bases, with 10 bases between. The CDR3 is made up of 12 amino acids. The CDR3: CASSRLDHEQFF. In DNA form, the CDR3 reads TGTGCCAGCAGTAGATTGGACCATGAGCAGTTCTTC.

The rearrangement joins TRBV2 to TRBJ2-2; 8 nucleotides line up with TRBD2. The V gene's germline CDR1 is SNHLY and CDR2 FYNNEI. Trimming at V came to 8 bases and at J to 6 bases, leaving 5 bases not matched to a gene. This CDR3 contains 13 residues. DNA of the CDR3: TGTGCCAGCCGGACTAGCTTGGCCGGGGAGCTGTTTTTT. Encoded protein: CASRTSLAGELFF.

V usage is TRBV20-1 and J usage is TRBJ1-2; D is possibly TRBD1 (5 bases). This CDR3 spans 13 amino acids. V lost 0 bases and J lost 8, with 13 bases in between. The germline V gene encodes CDR1 DFQATT and CDR2 SNEGSKA (reference sequence). The CDR3 loop reads CSARDRAGRGYTF. CDR3 bases: TGCAGTGCTAGAGATCGGGCAGGGAGAGGCTACACCTTC.

This clonotype was recorded at least ten times. The V call is TRBV7-2, the J call TRBJ1-1, with TRBD1 matching over 7 bases. V was clipped by 2 bases and J by 4 bases; unmatched bases: 1. This CDR3 has 13 residues. From germline, CDR1 is SGHTA and CDR2 FQGNSA. DNA of the CDR3: TGTGCCAGCAGCTTACGACAGGGCACTGAAGCTTTCTTT. It encodes CASSLRQGTEAFF.

This clonotype was seen many times. V and J are TRBV4-1 and TRBJ2-7; D is perhaps TRBD2 (6 bases). CDR3 length: 15 residues. The germline gives CDR1 MGHRA, CDR2 YSYEKL. V lost 3 bases, J lost 0 bases, and 12 bases lay in between. Here the CDR3 DNA reads TGCGCCAGCAGCCATGGAGGGGCTGGCTCCTACGAGCAGTACTTC. Encoded protein: CASSHGGAGSYEQYF.

This clonotype was counted ten times or more. This chain links TRBV4-3 with TRBJ1-2; possibly TRBD1 for D (5 bases). This CDR3 is 15 amino acids long. Germline CDR1 is LGHNA and CDR2 is YSLEER. Between the trimmed V and J ends, which lost 1 base and 2 bases, there was a span of 11 bases. The CDR3 spells CASSQVLQGNYGYTF. Here the CDR3 DNA reads TGCGCCAGCAGCCAAGTTCTCCAGGGAAACTATGGCTACACCTTC.

This clonotype was counted many times. This chain links TRBV3-1 with TRBJ2-5; 9 bases are a match to TRBD1. Trimming at V came to 3 bases and at J to 5 bases, leaving 10 bases not matched to a gene. The CDR3 has 16 amino acids. Per germline, CDR1 LGHDT and CDR2 YNNKEL (reference sequence). As DNA, the CDR3 is TGTGCCAGCAGCCAGGCGGGACAGGGACCACGGGAGACCCAGTACTTC. This translates into CASSQAGQGPRETQYF.

The sample holds many counts of this clonotype. The V and J genes are TRBV13 and TRBJ1-1; D might be TRBD1 (6 bases). The CDR3 covers 17 residues. V lost 6 bases and J 0 bases, leaving 20 bases between the germline ends. Germline assignment: CDR1 PRHDT and CDR2 FYEKMQ (reference sequence). CDR3 protein: CASSSSALRGMNTEAFF. The DNA for the CDR3 is TGTGCCAGCAGTTCGTCCGCTCTCAGGGGAATGAACACTGAAGCTTTCTTT.

This clonotype appeared many times. This sequence joins TRBV5-1 and TRBJ1-5; D perhaps matches TRBD1 (6 bases). Germline CDR1 and CDR2: SGHRS and YFSETQ. The V and J ends lost 4 bases and 6 bases respectively, with 14 bases between them. The CDR3 spans 14 residues. CDR3 residues: CASSPDAGVQPQHF. The CDR3 bases are TGCGCCAGCAGCCCGGACGCAGGGGTTCAGCCCCAGCATTTT.

This clonotype was seen at least ten times. V gene TRBV7-2 combines with J gene TRBJ2-1; a possible D gene is TRBD2 (5 bases). Trimming stripped 4 bases from V and 6 bases from J, with 7 bases between. This CDR3 is built from 12 residues. Germline-derived CDR1 and CDR2 are SGHTA and FQGNSA. CDR3 region: CASSSLVNEQFF. CDR3 sequence (DNA): TGTGCCAGCAGCTCACTAGTCAATGAGCAGTTCTTC. Full variable domain (missing parts from reference TRBV7-2 and TRBJ2-1): GAGVSQSPSNKVTEKGKDVELRCDPISGHTALYWYRQSLGQGLEFLIYFQGNSAPDKSGLPSDRFSAERTGGSVSTLTIQRTQQEDSAVYLCASSSLVNEQFFGPGTRLTVL.

This clonotype came up a few times. The chain couples TRBV6-5 to TRBJ2-1, with 7 bases aligning to TRBD2. The CDR3 is 18 residues long. The V segment lost 6 bases and the J segment 0 bases; nucleotides outside the gene matches: 14. Per the germline V gene, CDR1 is MNHEY and CDR2 is SVGAGI. The CDR3 coding sequence is TGTGCCAGCAGCCTTTCCCGGTCAGCGGGGAGCTCCTACAATGAGCAGTTCTTC. This translates into CASSLSRSAGSSYNEQFF.

In its sample, this clonotype was seen many times. V usage is TRBV12-3 or TRBV12-4 and J usage is TRBJ1-1; D call uncertain. V was trimmed by 2 bases and J by 0 bases, leaving 10 bases between them. The CDR3 spans 15 residues. The CDR3 sequence is CASSLMGTLNTEAFF. CDR3 nucleotide sequence: TGTGCCAGCAGTTTAATGGGTACGCTGAACACTGAAGCTTTCTTT.

The gene calls are TRBV6-2 or TRBV6-3 and TRBJ2-5, with D tentatively TRBD2 (5 bases). The ends were cut back, 7 bases at V and 4 bases at J, with 10 bases in the middle. This CDR3 has 12 amino acids. Germline V gives CDR1 MNHEY, CDR2 SVGEGT. The CDR3 sequence: CASKGVRETQYF. The CDR3 nucleotides are TGTGCCAGCAAGGGAGTGAGAGAGACCCAGTACTTC.

This clonotype has a count of ten or more. This sequence joins TRBV5-4 and TRBJ2-5; 7 bases are a match to TRBD2. Germline V CDR1 and CDR2: SGHNT, YYREEE (reference sequence). CDR3 length: 14 residues. Unmatched junction bases numbered 2, after V lost 0 bases and J lost 3 bases. The CDR3: CASSLALAEETQYF. CDR3 coding DNA: TGTGCCAGCAGCTTGGCCCTAGCGGAAGAGACCCAGTACTTC.

This clonotype was seen repeatedly, ten times or more. The rearrangement uses TRBV5-5 and TRBJ2-7; D call uncertain. Germline-derived CDR1 and CDR2 are SGHKS and YYEKEE (reference sequence). The CDR3 has 15 residues. The V and J ends lost 1 base and 7 bases respectively, with 18 bases between them. The CDR3 is CASSLWVDAVGEQYF. In DNA form, the CDR3 reads TGTGCCAGCAGCTTGTGGGTCGACGCGGTCGGGGAGCAGTACTTC.

This clonotype was observed many times. This rearrangement joins TRBV7-9 to TRBJ2-1; 9 nucleotides agree with TRBD2. The length of the CDR3 is 15 residues. Germline V gene data show CDR1 as SEHNR and CDR2 as FQNEAQ (reference sequence). The J segment lost 2 bases and the V segment lost 2 bases, leaving 1 base of the junction unmatched. For the CDR3, the DNA is TGTGCCAGCAGCTTACAGCGGGAGGCCTACAATGAGCAGTTCTTC. Amino acid sequence: CASSLQREAYNEQFF.

This clonotype came up many times. The genes are TRBV7-2 and TRBJ2-7; D not resolved. The CDR3 length is 15 residues. With 1 base removed from V and 3 bases from J, the gap between germline ends came to 13 bases. Germline CDR1 and CDR2: SGHTA and FQGNSA. The CDR3 sequence: CASSLGREPNYEQYF. The CDR3 DNA follows: TGTGCCAGCAGCTTAGGTAGGGAACCGAACTACGAGCAGTACTTC.

This clonotype was counted ten times or more. The chain links TRBV5-6 to TRBJ1-5; 9 nucleotides line up with TRBD1. This CDR3 comprises 15 residues. The germline gives CDR1 SGHDT, CDR2 YYEEEE. V lost 3 bases to trimming and J lost 5 bases; unmatched junction nucleotides: 6. CDR3 sequence: CASSSMTGGDQPQHF. CDR3 in DNA: TGTGCCAGCAGCTCCATGACAGGGGGAGATCAGCCCCAGCATTTT.